This TCR beta chain is from a study of cytomegalovirus exposure and HLA in healthy donors. Study-level information: According to later analysis, the same platform produced the roughly 130 validation and approximately 700 first-cohort repertoires. Study-level results: The study listed around 150 cytomegalovirus-associated TCR beta chains. Reports showed the classifier diagnosing cytomegalovirus status with high specificity and sensitivity.

With regard to this clone: Its antigen is currently unknown.

Donors were drawn from the approximately 120-subject validation cohort, separate from the 666-subject first cohort. This table comes from immunoSEQ multiplex PCR, and its TCRdb copy is limited to in-frame clones, with some not included. Counted here are about 110,000 clones, approximately 95% occurring once; the ten biggest clones make up about 0.7%. Trimming shortened V by 3 bases and J by 5 bases, and 14 bases separated the two germline ends. CDR3 length equals 15 residues. Germline values: CDR1 MRHNA, CDR2 SNTAGT. J is TRBJ2-1 and V is TRBV6-4, with a tentative D call TRBD1 (7 bases). The receptor was isolated from a woman between 18 and 30 years old in good health and CMV-seronegative. The source material was PBMCs. In nucleotides, the CDR3 is TGTGCCAGCAGTGATAGGGGGGACAGACACAATGAGCAGTTCTTC. Translating gives CASSDRGDRHNEQFF.